Listed here are 2 T cell receptor beta chains from one sample, sequenced in a study of control samples from healthy donors and cancer patients. Profiled with immunoSEQ multiplex PCR; TCRdb holds only in-frame clones, not every one. Here the sample spans some 150,000 clones, over 85% being singletons. Sequencing was performed on blood. Receptors originate from a man between 45 and 60 years old in good health.

The chain couples TRBV30 to TRBJ2-7; TRBD1 might be the D (6 bases). The CDR3 runs 13 residues. Germline loops: CDR1 GTSNPN, CDR2 SVGIG (reference sequence). Deletions cut 2 bases from V and 6 bases from J, with 14 bases between. The CDR3 nucleotides read TGTGCCTGGAGTCCTCTCGGCAGGGGCGAGCAGTACTTC. Translation: CAWSPLGRGEQYF.

This chain connects TRBV14 to TRBJ1-1; D uncertain. Germline CDR1 SGHDN, CDR2 FVKESK. The CDR3 is 13 residues long. The V and J ends lost 3 bases and 3 bases respectively, with 8 bases between them. The CDR3 spells CASSQELDTEAFF. The DNA of the CDR3 is TGTGCCAGCAGCCAGGAGTTGGACACTGAAGCTTTCTTT.